The 12 T cell receptor beta chains presented below share a single source sample, sequenced in a study of vaccination and CD4 T cells after COVID-19. For these receptors, no antigen is known. Researchers used the Oncomine TCR Beta short-read assay to sequence DNA from cultured CD4+ T cells. TCRdb independently ran MiXCR on the PCR reads; one entry per CDR3 protein. The repertoire holds 9,500 to 10,000 distinct CDR3 sequences, with approximately 70% as singletons. This sample's treatment: roughly ten-day PBMC culture with coronavirus spike peptide pools or control peptides (ViraFEST assay). Material: CD4+ T cells from blood, cultured in vitro. These receptors came from a human donor who had recovered from COVID-19.

A few counts support this clonotype. The rearrangement uses TRBV2 and TRBJ2-5; 10 bases align to TRBD1. This CDR3 has 15 amino acids. Per germline, CDR1 SNHLY and CDR2 FYNNEI. Trimming took 7 bases from V and 5 from J; bases not matched to a gene: 10. CDR3 sequence: CASIHPTGGRETQYF. CDR3 sequence (DNA): TGTGCCAGCATTCACCCGACAGGGGGCCGGGAGACCCAGTACTTC.

This clonotype was found once. The V and J genes are TRBV20-1 and TRBJ2-3, with 7 bases aligning to TRBD2. This CDR3 spans 14 amino acids. Trimming cost V 1 base and J 2 bases; bases outside gene matches: 3. Germline V gene lookup returns CDR1 DFQATT and CDR2 SNEGSKA (reference sequence). CDR3 protein: CSARAGGLTDTQYF. The DNA for the CDR3 is TGCAGTGCTAGAGCGGGAGGCCTCACAGATACGCAGTATTTT.

This sequence joins TRBV6-2 or TRBV6-3 and TRBJ1-2, with no clear D. Germline V CDR1 and CDR2: MNHEY, SVGEGT. The CDR3 totals 12 residues. Between the trimmed V and J ends, which lost 4 bases and 10 bases, there was a span of 13 bases. The CDR3 loop is CASSSARGDYTF. The DNA of the CDR3 is TGTGCCAGCAGTTCCGCCCGAGGTGACTACACCTTC.

The rearrangement links TRBV27 to TRBJ2-3; D gene uncertain. Germline V gene lookup returns CDR1 MNHEY and CDR2 SMNVEV (reference sequence). The germline V and J ends were trimmed by 4 bases and 4 bases, with 6 bases remaining between them. The CDR3 runs to 12 residues. CDR3 sequence reads: CASSSQADTQYF. CDR3 DNA: TGTGCCAGCAGTTCCCAAGCAGATACGCAGTATTTT.

V gene TRBV11-3 combines with J gene TRBJ2-5; D is perhaps TRBD1 or TRBD2 (5 bases each). Trimming took 3 bases from V and 2 from J, leaving 13 bases between them. Per germline, CDR1 SGHNT and CDR2 YENEEA. This CDR3 comprises 15 residues. CDR3 amino acids: CASSFRDRLQETQYF. In DNA form, the CDR3 reads TGTGCCAGCAGCTTTAGGGACCGCTTACAAGAGACCCAGTACTTC.

The V and J genes are TRBV6-2 or TRBV6-3 and TRBJ1-5; TRBD1 might be the D (6 bases). Looked up from germline, CDR1 is MNHEY and CDR2 is SVGEGT. V lost 4 bases and J lost 0, with 19 bases in between. This CDR3 region has 18 residues. CDR3 in amino acids: CASSWIYGTQYSNQPQHF. CDR3 DNA: TGTGCCAGCAGTTGGATCTACGGGACACAATATAGCAATCAGCCCCAGCATTTT.

The chain employs TRBV18 and TRBJ1-2, with unresolved D. The CDR3 has 15 amino acids. CDR1 and CDR2 from the germline V gene are KGHSH and LQKENI. The V end lost 2 bases, the J end lost 8 bases, and 18 bases lay between the germline ends. In DNA, the CDR3 is TGTGCCAGCTCACCAACACCGACTGGGGAAGAAGGCTACACCTTC. Encoded protein: CASSPTPTGEEGYTF.

The CDR3 bases are TGTGCCAGCATGGAGTATGGCTACACCTTC. Translating it yields CASMEYGYTF. This chain joins TRBV6-1 and TRBJ1-2, with D uncertain. CDR3 length: 10 residues. V was clipped by 7 bases and J by 5 bases, with 5 bases between them. In germline, CDR1 is MNHNS, CDR2 SASEGT.

CDR3 region: CSARDPGTITDTQYF. The CDR3 bases are TGCAGTGCTAGAGATCCAGGCACGATCACAGATACGCAGTATTTT. The chain uses TRBV20-1 and TRBJ2-3; D gene ambiguous. V lost 0 bases and J 2 bases, leaving 12 bases between the germline ends. The CDR3 is made up of 15 amino acids. Germline V gives CDR1 DFQATT, CDR2 SNEGSKA (reference sequence).

V gene TRBV29-1 combines with J gene TRBJ1-2; possible D gene TRBD1, 5 bases. Looked up from germline, CDR1 is SQVTM and CDR2 is ANQGSEA. This CDR3 is 14 amino acids long. V was trimmed by 6 bases and J by 6 bases, leaving 20 bases between them. CDR3 amino acids: CSVGRWGEGDGYTF. The CDR3 bases are TGCAGCGTCGGCCGGTGGGGGGAGGGTGATGGCTACACCTTC.

This clonotype was seen only once. The chain carries TRBV30 and TRBJ1-6, with D unclear. Looked up from germline, CDR1 is GTSNPN and CDR2 is SVGIG (reference sequence). The CDR3 extends over 11 amino acids. V was trimmed by 3 bases and J by 9 bases, leaving 6 bases between them. The CDR3 nucleotides are TGTGCCTGGAGGCGACGTTCACCCCTCCACTTT. It is translated as CAWRRRSPLHF. Full variable domain (rest looked up from reference TRBV30 and TRBJ1-6): SQTIHQWPATLVQPVGSPLSLECTVEGTSNPNLYWYRQAAGRGLQLLFYSVGIGQISSEVPQNLSASRPQDRQFILSSKKLLLSDSGFYLCAWRRRSPLHFGNGTRLTVT.

This chain joins TRBV20-1 and TRBJ2-1; 10 positions match TRBD2. V lost 5 bases and J lost 5; bases outside the gene matches: 6. Germline V gene data show CDR1 as DFQATT and CDR2 as SNEGSKA (reference sequence). The CDR3 is 14 amino acids. Here the CDR3 reads CSASGTSAHNEQFF. The CDR3 coding sequence is TGCAGTGCTTCCGGGACTAGCGCCCACAATGAGCAGTTCTTC.